The clone carrying this TCR beta chain was counted many times. Antigen specificity is unknown. The cDNA came from 5'RACE, which used 10-nucleotide random UMIs. Per sequencing run, 15-18 subjects together gave over 160 million TCR-beta sequences. TCRdb processed the 5' RACE reads anew with MiXCR; each CDR3 protein has one entry. Here the sample spans over 55,000 distinct CDR3 sequences, 10% being singletons. The record originates from a study of neurological immune-mediated disorders. Findings and caveats of the study: HTLV-1-associated myelopathy had the most TCR clonal expansion, while multiple sclerosis had the least, a level that fell below healthy controls.

Sample time point: longitudinal time-point 1 (baseline). Serving as healthy controls were blood bank volunteers based in Maryland, USA. Germline-derived CDR1 and CDR2 are DFQATT and SNEGSKA (reference sequence). The CDR3 is 15 amino acids. Trimming removed 3 bases from V and 2 bases from J, with 14 bases in between. This TCR was sampled from a man under 40 in good health. This chain connects TRBV20-1 to TRBJ2-4; D might be TRBD1 (5 bases). The source material was PBMCs. The CDR3: CSASPPRVPKNIQYF. The CDR3 nucleotides read TGCAGTGCTAGTCCGCCCAGGGTTCCCAAAAACATTCAGTACTTC.